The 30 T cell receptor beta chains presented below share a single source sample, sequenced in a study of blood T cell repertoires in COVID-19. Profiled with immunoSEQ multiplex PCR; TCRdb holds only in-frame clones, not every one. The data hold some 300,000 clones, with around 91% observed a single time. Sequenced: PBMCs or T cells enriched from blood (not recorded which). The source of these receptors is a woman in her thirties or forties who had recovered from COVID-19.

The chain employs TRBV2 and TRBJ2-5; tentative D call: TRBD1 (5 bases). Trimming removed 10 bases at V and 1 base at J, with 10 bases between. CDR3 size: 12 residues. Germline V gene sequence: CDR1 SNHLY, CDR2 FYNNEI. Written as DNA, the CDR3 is TGTGCCACTCTGACAGTCCAAGAGACCCAGTACTTC. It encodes CATLTVQETQYF.

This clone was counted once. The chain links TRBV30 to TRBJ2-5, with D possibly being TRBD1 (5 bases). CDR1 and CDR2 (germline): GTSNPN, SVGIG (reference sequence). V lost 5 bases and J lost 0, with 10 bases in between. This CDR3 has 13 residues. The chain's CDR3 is CAWGAGYQETQYF. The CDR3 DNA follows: TGTGCCTGGGGGGCAGGGTACCAAGAGACCCAGTACTTC.

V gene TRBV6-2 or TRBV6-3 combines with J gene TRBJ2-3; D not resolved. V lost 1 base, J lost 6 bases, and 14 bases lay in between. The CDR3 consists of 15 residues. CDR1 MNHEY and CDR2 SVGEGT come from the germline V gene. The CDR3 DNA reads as TGTGCCAGCAGTTACTTCTCCTACGAGGCGGATACGCAGTATTTT. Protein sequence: CASSYFSYEADTQYF.

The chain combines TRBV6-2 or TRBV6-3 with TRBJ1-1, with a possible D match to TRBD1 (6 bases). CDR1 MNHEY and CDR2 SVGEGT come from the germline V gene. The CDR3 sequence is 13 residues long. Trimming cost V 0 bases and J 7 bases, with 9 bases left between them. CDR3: CASSYSYRDEAFF. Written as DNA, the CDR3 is TGTGCCAGCAGTTACTCATACAGGGATGAAGCTTTCTTT.

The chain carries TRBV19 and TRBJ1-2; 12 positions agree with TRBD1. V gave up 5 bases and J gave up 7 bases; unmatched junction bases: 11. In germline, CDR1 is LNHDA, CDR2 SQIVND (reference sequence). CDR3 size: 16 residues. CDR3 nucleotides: TGTGCCAGTAGTCTCGGGACAGGGGGCGCGCCTGGTGGCTACACCTTC. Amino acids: CASSLGTGGAPGGYTF.

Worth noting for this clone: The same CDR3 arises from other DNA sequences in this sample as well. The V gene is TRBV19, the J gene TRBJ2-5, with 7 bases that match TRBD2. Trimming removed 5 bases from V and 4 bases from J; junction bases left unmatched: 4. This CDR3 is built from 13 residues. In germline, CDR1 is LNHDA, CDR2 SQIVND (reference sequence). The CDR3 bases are TGTGCCAGTAGTCCTTTAGCGGGAGAGACCCAGTACTTC. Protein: CASSPLAGETQYF.

The CDR3 loop is CASTGTGGNSPLHF. CDR3 bases: TGTGCCAGCACCGGGACAGGGGGGAATTCACCCCTCCACTTT. The V and J genes are TRBV6-5 and TRBJ1-6; 11 nucleotides align to TRBD1. V lost 7 bases, J lost 7 bases, and 3 bases stayed unmatched. Germline CDR1 and CDR2: MNHEY and SVGAGI. The CDR3 has 14 amino acids.

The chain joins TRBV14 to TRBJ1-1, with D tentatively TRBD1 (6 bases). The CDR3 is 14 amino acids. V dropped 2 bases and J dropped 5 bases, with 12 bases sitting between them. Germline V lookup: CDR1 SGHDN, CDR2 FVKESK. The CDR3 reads CASSQFQGMTEAFF. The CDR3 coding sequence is TGTGCCAGCAGCCAATTCCAGGGGATGACTGAAGCTTTCTTT.

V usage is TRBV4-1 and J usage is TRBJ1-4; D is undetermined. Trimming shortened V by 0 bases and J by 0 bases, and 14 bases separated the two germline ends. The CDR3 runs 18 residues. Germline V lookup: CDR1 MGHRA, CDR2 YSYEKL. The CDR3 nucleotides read TGCGCCAGCAGCCAAGATCTCGGCAGACTTTCAACTAATGAAAAACTGTTTTTT. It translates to CASSQDLGRLSTNEKLFF.

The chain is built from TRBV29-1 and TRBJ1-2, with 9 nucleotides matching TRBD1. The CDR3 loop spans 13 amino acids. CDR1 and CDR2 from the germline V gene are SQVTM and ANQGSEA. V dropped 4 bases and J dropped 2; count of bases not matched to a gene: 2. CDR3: CSVATGGNYGYTF. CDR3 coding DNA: TGCAGCGTTGCGACAGGGGGGAACTATGGCTACACCTTC.

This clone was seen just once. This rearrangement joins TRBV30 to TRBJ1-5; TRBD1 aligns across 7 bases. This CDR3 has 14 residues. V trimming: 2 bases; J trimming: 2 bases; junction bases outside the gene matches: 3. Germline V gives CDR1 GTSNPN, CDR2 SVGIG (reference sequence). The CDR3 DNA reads TGTGCCTGGAGTTACAGGGGCCGCAATCAGCCCCAGCATTTT. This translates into CAWSYRGRNQPQHF.

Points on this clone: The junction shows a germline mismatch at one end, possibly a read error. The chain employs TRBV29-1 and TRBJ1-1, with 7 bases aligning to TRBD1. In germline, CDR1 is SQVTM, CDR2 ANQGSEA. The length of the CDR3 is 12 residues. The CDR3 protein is CSVEEHRGEAFF. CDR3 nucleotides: TGCAGCGTGGAAGAACACAGGGGTGAAGCTTTCTTT.

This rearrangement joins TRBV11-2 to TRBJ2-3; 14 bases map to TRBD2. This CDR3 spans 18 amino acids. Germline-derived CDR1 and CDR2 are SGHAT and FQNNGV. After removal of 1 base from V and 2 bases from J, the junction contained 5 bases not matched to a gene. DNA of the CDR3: TGTGCCAGCAGCTTAGGGACTAGCGGGAGGCTCTTCACAGATACGCAGTATTTT. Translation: CASSLGTSGRLFTDTQYF.

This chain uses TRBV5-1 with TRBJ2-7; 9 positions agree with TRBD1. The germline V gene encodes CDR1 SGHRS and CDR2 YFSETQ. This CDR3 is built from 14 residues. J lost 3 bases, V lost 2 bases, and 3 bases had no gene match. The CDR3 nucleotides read TGCGCCAGCAGCTTCCGGACAGGGGACTACGAGCAGTACTTC. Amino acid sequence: CASSFRTGDYEQYF.

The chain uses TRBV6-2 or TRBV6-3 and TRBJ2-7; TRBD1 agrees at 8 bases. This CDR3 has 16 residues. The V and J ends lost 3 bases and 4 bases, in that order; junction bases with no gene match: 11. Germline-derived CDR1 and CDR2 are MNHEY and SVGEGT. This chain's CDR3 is CASSYKLRQGSYEQYF. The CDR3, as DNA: TGTGCCAGCAGTTATAAGCTCCGACAGGGGTCGTACGAGCAGTACTTC.

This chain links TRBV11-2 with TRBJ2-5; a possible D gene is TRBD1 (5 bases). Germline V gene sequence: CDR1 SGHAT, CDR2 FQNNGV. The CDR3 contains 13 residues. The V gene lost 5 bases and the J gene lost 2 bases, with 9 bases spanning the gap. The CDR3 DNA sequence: TGTGCCAGCAGCCTAAAGGGGCAAGAGACCCAGTACTTC. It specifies CASSLKGQETQYF.

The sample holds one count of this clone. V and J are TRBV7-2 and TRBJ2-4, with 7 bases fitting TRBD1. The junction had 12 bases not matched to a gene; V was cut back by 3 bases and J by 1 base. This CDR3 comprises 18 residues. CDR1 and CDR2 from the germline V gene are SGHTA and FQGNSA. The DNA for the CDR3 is TGTGCCAGCAGCTTTAGTTCTCCAGGGGGAATGGCCAAAAACATTCAGTACTTC. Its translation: CASSFSSPGGMAKNIQYF.

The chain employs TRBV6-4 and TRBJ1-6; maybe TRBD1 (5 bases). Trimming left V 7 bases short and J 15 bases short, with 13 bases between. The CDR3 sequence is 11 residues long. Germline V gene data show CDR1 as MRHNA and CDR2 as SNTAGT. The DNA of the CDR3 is TGTGCCAGCATGGGGGGAATCCTCCTCCACTTT. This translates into CASMGGILLHF.

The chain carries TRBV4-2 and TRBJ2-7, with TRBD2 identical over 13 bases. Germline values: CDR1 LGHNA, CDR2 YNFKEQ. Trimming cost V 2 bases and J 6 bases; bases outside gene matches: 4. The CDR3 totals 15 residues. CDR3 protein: CASSQPGTSGTEQYF. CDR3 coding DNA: TGTGCCAGCAGCCAACCCGGGACTAGCGGGACCGAGCAGTACTTC.

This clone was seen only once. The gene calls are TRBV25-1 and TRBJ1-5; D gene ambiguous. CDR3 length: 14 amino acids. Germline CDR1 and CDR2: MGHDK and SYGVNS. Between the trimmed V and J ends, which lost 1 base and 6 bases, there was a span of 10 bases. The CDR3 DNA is TGTGCCAGCAGTGAATTTGGGGAGGGTCAGCCCCAGCATTTT. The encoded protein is CASSEFGEGQPQHF.

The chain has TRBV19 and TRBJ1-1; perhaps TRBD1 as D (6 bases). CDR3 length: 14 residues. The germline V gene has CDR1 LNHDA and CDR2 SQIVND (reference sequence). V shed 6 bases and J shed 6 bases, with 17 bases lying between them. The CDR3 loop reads CASSIGTGQPEAFF. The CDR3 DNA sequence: TGTGCCAGTAGCATCGGCACAGGGCAACCTGAAGCTTTCTTT.

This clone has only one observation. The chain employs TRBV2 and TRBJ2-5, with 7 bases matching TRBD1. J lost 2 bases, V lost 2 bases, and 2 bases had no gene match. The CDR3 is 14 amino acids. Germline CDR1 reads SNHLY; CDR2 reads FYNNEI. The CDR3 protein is CASSETGVQETQYF. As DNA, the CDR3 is TGTGCCAGCAGTGAAACAGGGGTTCAAGAGACCCAGTACTTC.

CDR3 in DNA: TGTGCCAGCAGACTTGGACAGGGCCGGATGCCCCAGCATTTT. Protein product: CASRLGQGRMPQHF. This chain connects TRBV28 to TRBJ1-5, with 8 bases matching TRBD1. The germline V gene has CDR1 MDHEN and CDR2 SYDVKM. V shed 6 bases, J shed 9 bases, and the junction held 10 bases outside the gene matches. This CDR3 has 14 residues.

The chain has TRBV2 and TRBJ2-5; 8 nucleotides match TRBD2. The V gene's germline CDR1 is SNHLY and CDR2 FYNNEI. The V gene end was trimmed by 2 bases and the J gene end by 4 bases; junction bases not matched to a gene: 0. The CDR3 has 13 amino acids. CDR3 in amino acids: CASSELAGETQYF. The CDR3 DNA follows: TGTGCCAGCAGTGAACTAGCGGGAGAGACCCAGTACTTC.

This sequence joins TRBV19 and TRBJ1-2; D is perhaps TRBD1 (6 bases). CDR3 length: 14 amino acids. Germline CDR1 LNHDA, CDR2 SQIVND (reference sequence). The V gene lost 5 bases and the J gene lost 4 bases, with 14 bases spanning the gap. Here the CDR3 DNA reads TGTGCCAGTAGTGGCGAGAGGGGGAGCTATGGCTACACCTTC. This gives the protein CASSGERGSYGYTF.

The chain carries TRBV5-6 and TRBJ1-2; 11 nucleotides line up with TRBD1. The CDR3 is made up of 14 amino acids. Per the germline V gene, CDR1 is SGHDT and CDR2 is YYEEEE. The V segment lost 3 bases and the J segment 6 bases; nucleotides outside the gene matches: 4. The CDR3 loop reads CASSYGQGANGYTF. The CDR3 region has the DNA TGTGCCAGCAGCTACGGACAGGGGGCGAATGGCTACACCTTC.

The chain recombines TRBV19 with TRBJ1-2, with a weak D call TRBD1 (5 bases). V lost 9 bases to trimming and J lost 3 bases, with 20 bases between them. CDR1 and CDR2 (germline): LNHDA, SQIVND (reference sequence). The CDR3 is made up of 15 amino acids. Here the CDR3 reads CASQSRASRDYGYTF. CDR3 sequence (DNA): TGTGCCAGCCAGTCCAGGGCAAGTAGGGACTATGGCTACACCTTC.

In DNA, the CDR3 is TGTGCCAGCAGCTTAGCCGCAGATAAACTAGCGGGGCGGAATGAGCAGTTCTTC. It codes for CASSLAADKLAGRNEQFF. V gene TRBV7-9 combines with J gene TRBJ2-1; 10 positions match TRBD2. Germline V gene sequence: CDR1 SEHNR, CDR2 FQNEAQ (reference sequence). The trim removed 0 bases at V and 7 bases at J, leaving 12 bases unmatched. The CDR3 contains 18 residues.

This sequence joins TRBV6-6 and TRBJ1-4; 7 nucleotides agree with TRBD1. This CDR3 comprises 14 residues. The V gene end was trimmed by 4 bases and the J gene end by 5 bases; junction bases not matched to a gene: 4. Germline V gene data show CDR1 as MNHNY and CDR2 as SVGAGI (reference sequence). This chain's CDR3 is CASSSTGANEKLFF. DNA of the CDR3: TGTGCCAGCAGTTCCACAGGGGCAAATGAAAAACTGTTTTTT.

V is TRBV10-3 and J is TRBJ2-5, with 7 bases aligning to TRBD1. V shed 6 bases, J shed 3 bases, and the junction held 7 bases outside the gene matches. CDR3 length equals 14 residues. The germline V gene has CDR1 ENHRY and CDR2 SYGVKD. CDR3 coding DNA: TGTGCCATCAGATCAGACAGGGTTGAAGAGACCCAGTACTTC. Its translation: CAIRSDRVEETQYF.